This T cell receptor beta chain is from a study of PD-1 blockade in classical Hodgkin lymphoma. General study points: Compared with baseline, CD4+ but not CD8+ TCR diversity had risen significantly by C4D1. Reported baseline diversity: healthy donors highest, relapsed/refractory patients lowest. Excluded were patients who started nivolumab under 1 year after ASCT, a group that had lower diversity.

About this clone itself: As yet, its antigen is unknown.

This CDR3 has 14 amino acids. The V gene's germline CDR1 is MDHEN and CDR2 SYDVKM. V was trimmed by 5 bases and J by 3 bases, leaving 14 bases between them. Produced via immunoSEQ multiplex PCR; TCRdb's table is partial and in-frame only. The sample consists of around 66,000 clones, 80% to 90% of them appearing once. Every single patient, without exception, relapsed after autologous stem cell transplantation, and brentuximab vedotin exposure varied. Complete response, partial response or progressive disease was each patient's best response. The J gene is TRBJ2-7, the V gene TRBV28; no clear D gene. The sample consisted of peripheral blood mononuclear cells (PBMCs), taken at baseline. This TCR came from a human donor with classical Hodgkin lymphoma. CDR3 DNA sequence: TGTGCCAGCAGTCCTCGGCTTGACCTCTACGAGCAGTACTTC. Translating it yields CASSPRLDLYEQYF.